This T cell receptor (beta chain) came from a study of blood T cells in healthy people across ages. Notes on the study in general: Naive and antigen-experienced cells could not be conclusively compared, given unsorted PBMCs. One million T cells yielded diversity estimates that were considered underestimates. Strongly correlated with naive T cell percentage was TCR beta diversity.

PCR was performed a second time for about 7 to 11 cycles using a sample-barcoded 5' primer and a J-beta primer mix. TCRdb re-analysed the 5' RACE reads in MiXCR, keeping a single row per CDR3 protein. The data show about 800,000 distinct CDR3 sequences, with around 45% seen just once and 15% to 20% held by the top ten. Note on this clonotype: As yet, its antigen is unknown.

Ten milliliters of peripheral blood were drawn from each donor. The trim removed 0 bases at V and 2 bases at J, leaving 2 bases unmatched. CDR1 and CDR2 (germline): SGHRS, YFSETQ. The CDR3 has 16 amino acids. The chain recombines TRBV5-1 with TRBJ2-7; 13 nucleotides line up with TRBD2. Sequenced input: blood. This receptor was obtained from a man older than 75 in good health. CDR3 protein: CASSLDGLAGAYEQYF. The DNA for the CDR3 is TGCGCCAGCAGCTTGGATGGACTAGCGGGAGCCTACGAGCAGTACTTC. Filled out from reference TRBV5-1 and TRBJ2-7, the complete variable domain reads KAGVTQTPRYLIKTRGQQVTLSCSPISGHRSVSWYQQTPGQGLQFLFEYFSETQRNKGNFPGRFSGRQFSNSRSEMNVSTLELGDSALYLCASSLDGLAGAYEQYFGPGTRLTVT.